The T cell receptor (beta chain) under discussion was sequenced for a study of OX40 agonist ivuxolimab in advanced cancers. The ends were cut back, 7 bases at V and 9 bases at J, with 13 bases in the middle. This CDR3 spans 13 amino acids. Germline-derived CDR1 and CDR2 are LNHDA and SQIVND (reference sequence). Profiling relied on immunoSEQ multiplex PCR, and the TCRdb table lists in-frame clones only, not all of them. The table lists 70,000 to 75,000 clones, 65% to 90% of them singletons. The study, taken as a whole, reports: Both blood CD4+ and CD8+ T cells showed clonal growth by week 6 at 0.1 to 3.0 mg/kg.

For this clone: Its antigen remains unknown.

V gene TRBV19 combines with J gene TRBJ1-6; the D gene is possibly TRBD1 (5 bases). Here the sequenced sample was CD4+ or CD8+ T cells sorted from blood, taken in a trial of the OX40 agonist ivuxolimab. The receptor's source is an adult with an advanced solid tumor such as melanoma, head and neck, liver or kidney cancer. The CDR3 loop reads CASTPGAGSPLHF. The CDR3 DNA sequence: TGTGCCAGTACCCCTGGGGCAGGTTCACCCCTCCACTTT. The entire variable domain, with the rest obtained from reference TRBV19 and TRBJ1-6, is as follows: DGGITQSPKYLFRKEGQNVTLSCEQNLNHDAMYWYRQDPGQGLRLIYYSQIVNDFQKGDIAEGYSVSREKKESFPLTVTSAQKNPTAFYLCASTPGAGSPLHFGNGTRLTVT.